The 30 T cell receptor beta chains listed next were all sequenced from one sample in a study of OX40 agonist ivuxolimab in advanced cancers. Assay used: immunoSEQ multiplex PCR; TCRdb lists only in-frame clones, some missing. The repertoire holds tens of thousands of clones, with around 82% as singletons. This material consisted of CD4+ or CD8+ T cells sorted from blood, taken in a trial of the OX40 agonist ivuxolimab. Source of these receptors: an adult with an advanced solid tumor such as melanoma, head and neck, liver or kidney cancer.

The chain couples TRBV18 to TRBJ1-1; TRBD1 is a possible D gene (5 bases). CDR3 length: 13 amino acids. V lost 4 bases, J lost 5 bases, and 11 bases lay in between. Germline CDR1 is KGHSH and CDR2 is LQKENI. CDR3 sequence reads: CASSLGPITEAFF. The CDR3 DNA follows: TGTGCCAGCTCACTGGGACCTATTACTGAAGCTTTCTTT. The full variable domain, its missing parts supplied by reference TRBV18 and TRBJ1-1, is NAGVMQNPRHLVRRRGQEARLRCSPMKGHSHVYWYRQLPEEGLKFMVYLQKENIIDESGMPKERFSAEFPKEGPSILRIQQVVRGDSAAYFCASSLGPITEAFFGQGTRLTVV.

The rearrangement links TRBV2 to TRBJ1-1; a possible D gene is TRBD1 (6 bases). The germline CDR1 and CDR2 sequences are SNHLY and FYNNEI. This CDR3 has 13 amino acids. Trimming cost V 7 bases and J 3 bases, with 12 bases left between them. The CDR3: CASIFGGHTEAFF. Written as DNA, the CDR3 is TGTGCCAGCATCTTCGGGGGGCACACTGAAGCTTTCTTT.

The chain couples TRBV4-3 to TRBJ2-3, with D maybe TRBD2 (6 bases). Trimming shortened V by 0 bases and J by 2 bases, and 18 bases separated the two germline ends. Germline V CDR1 and CDR2: LGHNA, YSLEER. The CDR3 consists of 18 residues. The CDR3 DNA reads TGCGCCAGCAGCCAAGAAGTCGGGGGACTCGCTTTCACAGATACGCAGTATTTT. It encodes CASSQEVGGLAFTDTQYF.

The V and J genes are TRBV27 and TRBJ2-7; a weak D match, TRBD2 (5 bases). The germline V gene encodes CDR1 MNHEY and CDR2 SMNVEV (reference sequence). The V and J ends lost 6 bases and 4 bases respectively, with 16 bases between them. This CDR3 spans 14 amino acids. CDR3 protein: CASRDFGSSYEQYF. The DNA for the CDR3 is TGTGCCAGCAGAGACTTTGGGAGTTCTTACGAGCAGTACTTC.

In this sample, this clone turned up many times. CDR3 in amino acids: CASTGDIYGYTF. CDR3 nucleotide sequence: TGTGCCAGCACCGGGGACATTTATGGCTACACCTTC. The J gene is TRBJ1-2, the V gene TRBV2, with a weak D call TRBD1 (6 bases). The CDR3 contains 12 residues. In germline, CDR1 is SNHLY, CDR2 FYNNEI. The V gene lost 7 bases and the J gene lost 5 bases, with 11 bases spanning the gap. Complete variable domain (other parts from reference TRBV2 and TRBJ1-2): EPEVTQTPSHQVTQMGQEVILRCVPISNHLYFYWYRQILGQKVEFLVSFYNNEISEKSEIFDDQFSVERPDGSNFTLKIRSTKLEDSAMYFCASTGDIYGYTFGSGTRLTVV.

CDR3 region: CASSMDLWGSNYGYTF. CDR3 nucleotide sequence: TGTGCCAGTAGTATGGACCTTTGGGGGAGTAACTATGGCTACACCTTC. The chain joins TRBV19 to TRBJ1-2; D possibly corresponds to TRBD1 (5 bases). Germline lookup yields CDR1 LNHDA and CDR2 SQIVND (reference sequence). The CDR3 extends over 16 amino acids. V was trimmed by 3 bases and J by 1 base, leaving 15 bases between them.

V usage is TRBV18 and J usage is TRBJ2-5; D ambiguous. The assigned J gene may be wrong: the sequence end matches TRBJ2-7 better. The CDR3 covers 12 residues. Germline lookup yields CDR1 KGHSH and CDR2 LQKENI. The CDR3 DNA follows: TGTGCCAGCTCACAGGATTCCTACGAGCAGTACTTC. Translation gives CASSQDSYEQYF.

V is TRBV29-1 and J is TRBJ2-1, with D perhaps being TRBD1 or TRBD2 (5 bases each). CDR1 SQVTM and CDR2 ANQGSEA come from the germline V gene. This CDR3 has 12 amino acids. Trimming removed 1 base at V and 8 bases at J, with 9 bases between. The CDR3 DNA reads TGCAGCGTTGAAGGAGGGGCCGATGAGCAGTTCTTC. Protein product: CSVEGGADEQFF.

The chain recombines TRBV7-9 with TRBJ1-3; D possibly corresponds to TRBD1 (5 bases). The CDR3 has 16 residues. The V gene's germline CDR1 is SEHNR and CDR2 FQNEAQ (reference sequence). V gave up 3 bases and J gave up 1 base, with 13 bases separating them. The CDR3 is CASSFSGGFSGNTIYF. In DNA, the CDR3 is TGTGCCAGCAGCTTTTCCGGGGGATTTTCTGGAAACACCATATATTTT.

This sequence joins TRBV13 and TRBJ1-4; no clear D gene. Germline V CDR1 and CDR2: PRHDT, FYEKMQ (reference sequence). V dropped 0 bases and J dropped 5 bases, with 16 bases sitting between them. This CDR3 region has 17 residues. The CDR3 DNA reads TGTGCCAGCAGCTTAGGGCCGTCGAGGGAGCGCAATGAAAAACTGTTTTTT. It is translated as CASSLGPSRERNEKLFF.

V and J are TRBV7-2 and TRBJ1-1, with 7 bases lining up with TRBD1. CDR3 length equals 14 residues. Germline CDR1 SGHTA, CDR2 FQGNSA. V gave up 5 bases and J gave up 3 bases; unmatched junction bases: 6. The CDR3 is CASSLDRAYTEAFF. The CDR3 DNA sequence: TGTGCCAGCAGCCTCGACAGGGCCTACACTGAAGCTTTCTTT.

V usage is TRBV11-3 and J usage is TRBJ1-2; D unresolved. Trimming cost V 3 bases and J 3 bases, with 5 bases left between them. Germline V gene data show CDR1 as SGHNT and CDR2 as YENEEA. The CDR3 extends over 12 amino acids. As DNA, the CDR3 is TGTGCCAGCAGCTTGAAGGACTATGGCTACACCTTC. Translating it yields CASSLKDYGYTF.

J is TRBJ1-4 and V is TRBV7-9, with 9 bases lining up with TRBD1. Trimming removed 4 bases from V and 7 bases from J; junction bases left unmatched: 16. Per germline, CDR1 SEHNR and CDR2 FQNEAQ (reference sequence). The CDR3 sequence is 18 residues long. CDR3 in amino acids: CASSYQPVRGQGREKLFF. In DNA form, the CDR3 reads TGTGCCAGCAGCTACCAACCGGTTCGGGGACAGGGACGTGAAAAACTGTTTTTT.

The chain couples TRBV5-4 to TRBJ2-3; no definite D call. The V end was cut by 4 bases, the J end by 0 bases, with 15 bases between. There are 16 residues in the CDR3. The germline CDR1 and CDR2 sequences are SGHNT and YYREEE (reference sequence). The CDR3 DNA is TGTGCCAGCAGCAACGCCCTCTTGCGTAGCACAGATACGCAGTATTTT. Amino acids: CASSNALLRSTDTQYF. The variable domain in full, with the rest retrieved from reference TRBV5-4 and TRBJ2-3, is ETGVTQSPTHLIKTRGQQVTLRCSSQSGHNTVSWYQQALGQGPQFIFQYYREEENGRGNFPPRFSGLQFPNYSSELNVNALELDDSALYLCASSNALLRSTDTQYFGPGTRLTVL.

This clone was recorded a few times. This sequence joins TRBV10-3 and TRBJ1-5; D uncertain. Germline-derived CDR1 and CDR2 are ENHRY and SYGVKD. V lost 2 bases and J lost 5, with 4 bases in between. This CDR3 comprises 12 residues. The CDR3 spells CAISEDYQPQHF. The CDR3 bases are TGTGCCATCAGTGAGGACTATCAGCCCCAGCATTTT.

The chain carries TRBV21-1 and TRBJ1-5; the table calls TRBD1, which could not be checked here. TRBV21-1 is a known pseudogene. CDR3 length: 16 residues. The CDR3 reads CASSKPGQGSNQPQHF. The CDR3 coding sequence is TGTGCCAGCAGCAAACCGGGACAGGGGAGCAATCAGCCCCAGCATTTT.

J is TRBJ2-7 and V is TRBV28; the D gene is possibly TRBD1 (5 bases). V dropped 5 bases and J dropped 0 bases, with 8 bases sitting between them. The CDR3 runs 13 residues. Germline V gene sequence: CDR1 MDHEN, CDR2 SYDVKM. This CDR3 reads CASSQGASYEQYF. Here the CDR3 DNA reads TGTGCCAGCAGTCAGGGTGCCTCCTACGAGCAGTACTTC.

The J gene is TRBJ2-7, the V gene TRBV5-1; tentatively, D is TRBD2 (6 bases). V lost 0 bases, J lost 1 base, and 11 bases lay in between. This CDR3 is 15 amino acids long. In germline, CDR1 is SGHRS, CDR2 YFSETQ. The CDR3 here is CASSLALGLSYEQYF. DNA of the CDR3: TGCGCCAGCAGCTTGGCCTTGGGACTTTCCTACGAGCAGTACTTC.

The V and J genes are TRBV7-8 and TRBJ2-5; D is uncertain. The ends were cut back, 2 bases at V and 1 base at J, with 8 bases in the middle. The CDR3 consists of 14 residues. Germline V gene data show CDR1 as SGHVS and CDR2 as FQNEAQ. The CDR3 is CASSLRPSQETQYF. CDR3 nucleotide sequence: TGTGCCAGCAGCTTAAGGCCTAGCCAAGAGACCCAGTACTTC.

The chain combines TRBV30 with TRBJ2-7; 8 nucleotides match TRBD1. The CDR3 is 16 amino acids. V dropped 1 base and J dropped 4; count of bases not matched to a gene: 12. Per the germline V gene, CDR1 is GTSNPN and CDR2 is SVGIG (reference sequence). DNA of the CDR3: TGTGCCTGGAGTGACCCGGGCAGGGGGCTAAAATACGAGCAGTACTTC. Protein: CAWSDPGRGLKYEQYF.

This clone turned up a few times. V usage is TRBV29-1 and J usage is TRBJ1-2, with TRBD1 as a possible D gene (6 bases). Trimming took 4 bases from V and 4 from J, leaving 13 bases between them. CDR3 length: 13 amino acids. Germline CDR1 SQVTM, CDR2 ANQGSEA. The CDR3 DNA sequence: TGCAGCGTTGCGAAAACAGGGACCTATGGCTACACCTTC. This encodes CSVAKTGTYGYTF. The full variable domain, rest sourced from reference TRBV29-1 and TRBJ1-2, is SAVISQKPSRDICQRGTSLTIQCQVDSQVTMMFWYRQQPGQSLTLIATANQGSEATYESGFVIDKFPISRPNLTFSTLTVSNMSPEDSSIYLCSVAKTGTYGYTFGSGTRLTVV.

The rearrangement joins TRBV11-2 to TRBJ1-1, with 9 bases matching TRBD1. CDR3 size: 16 residues. The V gene end was trimmed by 3 bases and the J gene end by 5 bases; junction bases not matched to a gene: 10. The germline CDR1 and CDR2 sequences are SGHAT and FQNNGV. The CDR3, as DNA: TGTGCCAGCAGCTTTGGTATACAGGGGGCCGGGACTGAAGCTTTCTTT. Protein product: CASSFGIQGAGTEAFF. The complete variable domain, with remaining parts taken from reference TRBV11-2 and TRBJ1-1, reads EAGVAQSPRYKIIEKRQSVAFWCNPISGHATLYWYQQILGQGPKLLIQFQNNGVVDDSQLPKDRFSAERLKGVDSTLKIQPAKLEDSAVYLCASSFGIQGAGTEAFFGQGTRLTVV.

CDR3 in amino acids: CASSQDEGLYGYTF. DNA of the CDR3: TGCGCCAGCAGCCAAGACGAGGGGCTCTATGGCTACACCTTC. The chain employs TRBV4-1 and TRBJ1-2; weak D call: TRBD1 (5 bases). V dropped 0 bases and J dropped 4 bases, with 9 bases sitting between them. CDR3 length equals 14 residues. Germline V lookup: CDR1 MGHRA, CDR2 YSYEKL.

This clone occurred a few times. The V call is TRBV7-3, the J call TRBJ2-2, with TRBD1 as a possible D gene (6 bases). V was shortened by 5 bases and J by 2 bases, with 9 bases between the two germline ends. CDR3 length: 14 amino acids. Germline CDR1 SGHTA, CDR2 FQGTGA. The CDR3 region is CASSEDRNTGELFF. As DNA, the CDR3 is TGTGCCAGCAGCGAGGACAGAAACACCGGGGAGCTGTTTTTT.

The chain is built from TRBV6-5 and TRBJ2-2; 11 positions agree with TRBD2. CDR1 and CDR2 (germline): MNHEY, SVGAGI. The J segment lost 4 bases and the V segment lost 4 bases, leaving 5 bases of the junction unmatched. This CDR3 has 16 amino acids. This CDR3 is CASSSLAGGSTGELFF. In DNA form, the CDR3 reads TGTGCCAGCAGTTCGCTAGCGGGAGGTAGCACCGGGGAGCTGTTTTTT.

This sequence joins TRBV28 and TRBJ1-1, with D unresolved. The CDR3 is made up of 12 amino acids. CDR1 and CDR2 from the germline V gene are MDHEN and SYDVKM. Trimming stripped 3 bases from V and 1 base from J, with 3 bases between. The CDR3 here is CASSLQNTEAFF. The DNA of the CDR3 is TGTGCCAGCAGTTTGCAGAACACTGAAGCTTTCTTT.

V gene TRBV20-1 combines with J gene TRBJ2-5; D unresolved. Trimming left V 3 bases short and J 5 bases short, with 4 bases between. Per germline, CDR1 DFQATT and CDR2 SNEGSKA (reference sequence). The CDR3 totals 10 residues. CDR3 nucleotides: TGCAGTGCTAGCGAGGAGACCCAGTACTTC. It codes for CSASEETQYF.

The chain joins TRBV21-1 to TRBJ1-6; TRBD1 was called by the table and not checked on the DNA. TRBV21-1 is a pseudogene locus. This CDR3 comprises 16 residues. As DNA, the CDR3 is TGTGCCAGCAGCAAAGCCAGGGCAGGGCTTAATTCACCCCTCCACTTT. Translating it yields CASSKARAGLNSPLHF.

The chain carries TRBV5-1 and TRBJ1-2; 8 bases match TRBD1. This CDR3 has 15 residues. Trimming at V came to 4 bases and at J to 0 bases, leaving 5 bases not matched to a gene. The germline gives CDR1 SGHRS, CDR2 YFSETQ. In DNA, the CDR3 is TGCGCCAGCAGCCCGGACAGGGCAACTAACTATGGCTACACCTTC. Protein product: CASSPDRATNYGYTF.

V and J are TRBV11-3 and TRBJ2-3; possibly TRBD1 or TRBD2 for D (5 bases each). The V end was cut by 6 bases, the J end by 4 bases, with 17 bases between. The CDR3 loop spans 15 amino acids. CDR1 and CDR2 (germline): SGHNT, YENEEA. CDR3 DNA: TGTGCCAGCAGACAACTCGGGACCGGGGCAGATACGCAGTATTTT. This codes for CASRQLGTGADTQYF.